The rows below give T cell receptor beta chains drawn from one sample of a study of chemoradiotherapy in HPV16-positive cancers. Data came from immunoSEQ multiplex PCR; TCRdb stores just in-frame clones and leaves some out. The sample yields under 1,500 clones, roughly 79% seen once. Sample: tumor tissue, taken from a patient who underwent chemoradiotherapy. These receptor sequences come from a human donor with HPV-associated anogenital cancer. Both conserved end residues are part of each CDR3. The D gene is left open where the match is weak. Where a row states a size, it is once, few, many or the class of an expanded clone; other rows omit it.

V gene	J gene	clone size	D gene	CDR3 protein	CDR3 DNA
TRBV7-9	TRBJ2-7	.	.	CASSLAATAYEQYF	TGTGCCAGCAGCTTAGCGGCAACAGCCTACGAGCAGTACTTC
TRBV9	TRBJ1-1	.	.	CASSVAREGSAFF	TGTGCCAGCAGCGTAGCTCGCGAGGGGTCAGCTTTCTTT
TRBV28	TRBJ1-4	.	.	CASSLLLGNEKLFF	TGTGCCAGCAGTTTGTTGTTAGGGAATGAAAAACTGTTTTTT
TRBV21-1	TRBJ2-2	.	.	CAPQGSKPDKGGIPGELFF	TGTGCCCCCCAGGGAAGCAAGCCCGACAAGGGTGGGATTCCCGGGGAGCTGTTTTTT
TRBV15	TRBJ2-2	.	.	CATSRLELTVNTGELFF	TGTGCCACCAGCAGACTCGAGCTGACAGTAAACACCGGGGAGCTGTTTTTT
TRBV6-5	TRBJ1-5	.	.	CASSARRNSNQPQHF	TGTGCCAGCAGTGCCCGACGGAATAGCAATCAGCCCCAGCATTTT
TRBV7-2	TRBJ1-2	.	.	CASSFMGGFNYGYTF	TGTGCCAGCAGCTTTATGGGGGGCTTCAACTATGGCTACACCTTC
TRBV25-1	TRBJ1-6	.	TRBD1	CASSESRGHQSPLHF	TGTGCCAGCAGTGAATCGAGGGGGCATCAGTCACCCCTCCACTTT
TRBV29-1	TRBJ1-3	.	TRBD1	CSVVAGQGITGNTIYF	TGCAGCGTTGTGGCGGGACAGGGGATCACTGGAAACACCATATATTTT
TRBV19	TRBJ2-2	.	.	CASTTRQGGTGELFF	TGTGCCAGTACTACCCGTCAGGGCGGCACCGGGGAGCTGTTTTTT
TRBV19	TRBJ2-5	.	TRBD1	CASSITTGGETQYF	TGTGCCAGTAGCATCACGACAGGGGGGGAGACCCAGTACTTC
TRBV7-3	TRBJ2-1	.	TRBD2	CASSLTGPSGGGEQFF	TGTGCCAGCAGCTTAACCGGGCCTAGCGGGGGGGGTGAGCAGTTCTTC
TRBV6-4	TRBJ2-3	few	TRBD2	CASSDSSGGTDTQYF	TGTGCCAGCAGTGACTCTAGCGGGGGCACAGATACGCAGTATTTT
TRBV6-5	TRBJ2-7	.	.	CASSQDLGAYEQYF	TGTGCCAGCAGCCAGGACCTGGGGGCCTACGAGCAGTACTTC
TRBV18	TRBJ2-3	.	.	CASSPADTQYF	TGTGCCAGCTCACCCGCGGATACGCAGTATTTT
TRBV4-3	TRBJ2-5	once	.	CASSYQETQYF	TGCGCCAGCAGCTACCAAGAGACCCAGTACTTC
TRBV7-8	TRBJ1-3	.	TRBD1	CASSVGTATSGNTIYF	TGTGCCAGCAGCGTTGGGACAGCCACCTCTGGAAACACCATATATTTT
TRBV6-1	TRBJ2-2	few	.	CASSPEPLNTGELFF	TGTGCCAGCAGCCCCGAGCCTTTGAACACCGGGGAGCTGTTTTTT
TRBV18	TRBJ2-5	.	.	CASSKSGGESTQYF	TGTGCCAGCTCGAAAAGTGGCGGGGAGTCGACCCAGTACTTC
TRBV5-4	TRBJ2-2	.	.	CASSLYSGTGELFF	TGTGCCAGCAGCTTGTATTCAGGGACCGGGGAGCTGTTTTTT
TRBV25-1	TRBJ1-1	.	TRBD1	CASINDRVIGTEAFF	TGTGCCAGCATCAACGACAGGGTGATCGGCACTGAAGCTTTCTTT
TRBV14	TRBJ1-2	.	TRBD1	CASSSQGSYGYTF	TGTGCCAGCAGCTCACAGGGGAGCTATGGCTACACCTTC
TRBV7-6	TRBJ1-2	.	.	CASSSRGSGYTF	TGTGCCAGCAGCTCCAGGGGTAGCGGCTACACCTTC
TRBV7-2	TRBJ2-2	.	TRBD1	CASSLDRGRSTGELFF	TGTGCCAGCAGCTTAGACAGGGGGCGGTCCACCGGGGAGCTGTTTTTT
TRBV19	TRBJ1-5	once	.	CASSGFGTTSNQPQHF	TGTGCCAGTAGTGGGTTTGGGACAACAAGCAATCAGCCCCAGCATTTT
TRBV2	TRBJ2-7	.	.	CASSGNLNTGSRSSYEQYF	TGTGCCAGCAGCGGGAATCTTAACACAGGGTCGAGGAGCTCCTACGAGCAGTACTTC
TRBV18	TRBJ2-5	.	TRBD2	CASSPGLAPETQYF	TGTGCCAGCTCACCGGGACTAGCCCCCGAGACCCAGTACTTC
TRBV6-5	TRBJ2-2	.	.	CASSPRPNTGELFF	TGTGCCAGCAGTCCGCGACCGAACACCGGGGAGCTGTTTTTT
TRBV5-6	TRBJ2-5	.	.	CASSLEGTGETQYF	TGTGCCAGCAGCTTGGAAGGAACGGGAGAGACCCAGTACTTC
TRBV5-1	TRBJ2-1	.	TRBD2	CASSLAGPRLAGGVNEQFF	TGCGCCAGCAGCTTGGCCGGGCCGCGACTAGCGGGGGGTGTTAATGAGCAGTTCTTC
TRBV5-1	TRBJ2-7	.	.	CASSPRTDLTYEQYF	TGCGCCAGCAGCCCCAGGACGGACTTGACCTACGAGCAGTACTTC
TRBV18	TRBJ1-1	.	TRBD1	CASSRTDRVNTEAFF	TGTGCCAGCTCCCGAACCGACAGGGTGAACACTGAAGCTTTCTTT